This T cell receptor beta chain was profiled in a study of blood T cell repertoires in COVID-19. Study-level information: Samples came from the United States, Italy and Spain, spanning acute and convalescent COVID-19. Nucleic acid was either cDNA or gDNA, and it came from T cells, B-cell-depleted T cells, or PBMCs.

Per the study methods: Estimation of nucleated cell counts relied on the amplification of reference gene primers. This table comes from immunoSEQ multiplex PCR, and its TCRdb copy is limited to in-frame clones, with some not included. The D gene and trimming were derived from the DNA, and the V and J assignments and clone size from that table. The table records over 45,000 clones, approximately 80% of them present only once. Germline V gene sequence: CDR1 SGHNT, CDR2 YYREEE (reference sequence). CDR3 size: 16 residues. V was clipped by 4 bases and J by 5 bases; unmatched bases: 5. The sequencing sample was made of peripheral blood. The TCR was taken from a human donor with active or convalescent COVID-19. The donor label of this sample is uncertain. The chain recombines TRBV5-4 with TRBJ2-5; 16 bases align to TRBD2. For the CDR3, the DNA is TGTGCCAGCAGCGCGGGACTAGCGGGAGGGCCTGAGACCCAGTACTTC. Residues: CASSAGLAGGPETQYF.